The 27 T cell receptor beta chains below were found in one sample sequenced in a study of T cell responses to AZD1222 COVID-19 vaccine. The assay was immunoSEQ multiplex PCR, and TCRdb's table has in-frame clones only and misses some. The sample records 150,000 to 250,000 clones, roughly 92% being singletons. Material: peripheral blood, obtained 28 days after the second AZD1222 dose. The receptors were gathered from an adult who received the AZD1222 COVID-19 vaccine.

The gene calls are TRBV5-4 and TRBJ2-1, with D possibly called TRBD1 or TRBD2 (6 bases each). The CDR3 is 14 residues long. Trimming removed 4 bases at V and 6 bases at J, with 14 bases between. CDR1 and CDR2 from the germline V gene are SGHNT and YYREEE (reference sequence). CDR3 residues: CASSGGGLGNEQFF. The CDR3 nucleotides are TGTGCCAGCAGCGGTGGGGGGCTCGGCAATGAGCAGTTCTTC.

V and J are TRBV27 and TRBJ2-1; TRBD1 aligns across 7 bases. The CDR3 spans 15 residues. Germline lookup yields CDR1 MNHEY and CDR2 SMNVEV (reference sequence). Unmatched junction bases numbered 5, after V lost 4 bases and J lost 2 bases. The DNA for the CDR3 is TGTGCCAGCAGTTCGGACAGGATTACCTACAATGAGCAGTTCTTC. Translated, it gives CASSSDRITYNEQFF.

In DNA, the CDR3 is TGTGCCAGTAGTCCGCACCCCGCGGGAGTCTATGAGCAGTTCTTC. It yields the protein CASSPHPAGVYEQFF. The rearrangement links TRBV19 to TRBJ2-1, with 7 positions matching TRBD2. The V segment lost 5 bases and the J segment 8 bases; nucleotides outside the gene matches: 12. CDR3 length: 15 amino acids. Germline CDR1 reads LNHDA; CDR2 reads SQIVND (reference sequence). The complete variable domain, with remaining parts taken from reference TRBV19 and TRBJ2-1, reads DGGITQSPKYLFRKEGQNVTLSCEQNLNHDAMYWYRQDPGQGLRLIYYSQIVNDFQKGDIAEGYSVSREKKESFPLTVTSAQKNPTAFYLCASSPHPAGVYEQFFGPGTRLTVL.

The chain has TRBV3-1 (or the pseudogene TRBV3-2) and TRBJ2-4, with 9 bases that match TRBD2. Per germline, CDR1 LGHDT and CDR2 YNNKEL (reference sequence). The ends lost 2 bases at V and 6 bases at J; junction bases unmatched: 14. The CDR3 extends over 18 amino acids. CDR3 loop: CASSQPPGVAGVGNIQYF. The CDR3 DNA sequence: TGTGCCAGCAGCCAACCCCCTGGGGTAGCGGGGGTGGGAAACATTCAGTACTTC.

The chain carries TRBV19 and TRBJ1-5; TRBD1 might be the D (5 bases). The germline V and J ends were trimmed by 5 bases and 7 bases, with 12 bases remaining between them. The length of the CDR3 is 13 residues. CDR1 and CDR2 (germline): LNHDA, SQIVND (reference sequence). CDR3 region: CASSFSGPQPQHF. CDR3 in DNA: TGTGCCAGTAGTTTCTCGGGGCCCCAGCCCCAGCATTTT.

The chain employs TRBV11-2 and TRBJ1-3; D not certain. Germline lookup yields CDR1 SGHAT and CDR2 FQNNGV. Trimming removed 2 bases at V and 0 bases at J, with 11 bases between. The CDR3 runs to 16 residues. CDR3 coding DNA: TGTGCCAGCAGCTTATTCCCCCCCAGCTCTGGAAACACCATATATTTT. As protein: CASSLFPPSSGNTIYF.

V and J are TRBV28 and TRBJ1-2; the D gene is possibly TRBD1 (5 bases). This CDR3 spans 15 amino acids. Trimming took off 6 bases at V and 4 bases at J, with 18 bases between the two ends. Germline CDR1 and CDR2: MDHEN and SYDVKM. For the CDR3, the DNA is TGTGCCAGCAGCCGATCCGGGACGGCGCTCTATGGCTACACCTTC. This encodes CASSRSGTALYGYTF.

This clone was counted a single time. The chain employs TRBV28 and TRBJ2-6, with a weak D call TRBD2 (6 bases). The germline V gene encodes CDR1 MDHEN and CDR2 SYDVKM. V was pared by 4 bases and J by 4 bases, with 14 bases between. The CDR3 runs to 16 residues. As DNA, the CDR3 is TGTGCCAGCAGTTCCCCCGGCGGGACCGGGGCCAACGTCCTGACTTTC. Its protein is CASSSPGGTGANVLTF.

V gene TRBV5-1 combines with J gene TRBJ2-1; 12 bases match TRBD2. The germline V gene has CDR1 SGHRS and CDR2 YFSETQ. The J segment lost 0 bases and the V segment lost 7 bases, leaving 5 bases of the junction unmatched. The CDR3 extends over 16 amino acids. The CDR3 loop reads CASGTSGSSSYNEQFF. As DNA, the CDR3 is TGCGCCAGCGGGACTAGCGGGTCCTCCTCCTACAATGAGCAGTTCTTC.

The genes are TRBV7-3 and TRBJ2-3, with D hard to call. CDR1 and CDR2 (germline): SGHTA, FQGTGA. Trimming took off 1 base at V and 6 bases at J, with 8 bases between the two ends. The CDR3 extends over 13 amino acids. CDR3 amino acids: CASSLILSDTQYF. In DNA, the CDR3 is TGTGCCAGCAGCTTAATCTTATCGGATACGCAGTATTTT.

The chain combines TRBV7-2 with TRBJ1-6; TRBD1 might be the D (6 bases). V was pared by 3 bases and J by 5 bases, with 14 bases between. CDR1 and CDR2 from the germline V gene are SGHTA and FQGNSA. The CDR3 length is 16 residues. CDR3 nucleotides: TGTGCCAGCAGCTTCGGCAGGGGCCCGGATAATTCACCCCTCCACTTT. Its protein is CASSFGRGPDNSPLHF. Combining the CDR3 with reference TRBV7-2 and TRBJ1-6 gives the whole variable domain GAGVSQSPSNKVTEKGKDVELRCDPISGHTALYWYRQSLGQGLEFLIYFQGNSAPDKSGLPSDRFSAERTGGSVSTLTIQRTQQEDSAVYLCASSFGRGPDNSPLHFGNGTRLTVT.

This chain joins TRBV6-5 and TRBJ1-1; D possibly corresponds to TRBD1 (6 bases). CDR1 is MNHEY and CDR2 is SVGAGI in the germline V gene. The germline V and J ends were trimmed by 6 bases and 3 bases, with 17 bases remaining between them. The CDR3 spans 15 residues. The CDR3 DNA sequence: TGTGCCAGCAGCGACAAGGGGGGGGAGGACACTGAAGCTTTCTTT. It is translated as CASSDKGGEDTEAFF.

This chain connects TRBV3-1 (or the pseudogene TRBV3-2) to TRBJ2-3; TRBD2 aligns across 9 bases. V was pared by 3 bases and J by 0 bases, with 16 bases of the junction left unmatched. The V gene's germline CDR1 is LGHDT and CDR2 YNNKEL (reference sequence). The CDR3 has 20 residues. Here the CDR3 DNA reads TGTGCCAGCAGCCAGAGGAATAGCGGGAGTATCTGGGCTAGCACAGATACGCAGTATTTT. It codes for CASSQRNSGSIWASTDTQYF.

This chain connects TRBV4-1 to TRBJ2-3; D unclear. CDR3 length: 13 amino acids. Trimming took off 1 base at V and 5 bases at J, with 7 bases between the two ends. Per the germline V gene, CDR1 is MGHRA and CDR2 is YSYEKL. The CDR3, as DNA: TGCGCCAGCAGCCAAGGTTTTATAGATACGCAGTATTTT. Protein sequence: CASSQGFIDTQYF.

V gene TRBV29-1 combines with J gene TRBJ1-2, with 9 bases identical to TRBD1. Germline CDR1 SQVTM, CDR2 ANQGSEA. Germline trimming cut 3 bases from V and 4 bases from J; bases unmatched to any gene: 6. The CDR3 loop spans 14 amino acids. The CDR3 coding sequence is TGCAGCGTTGAGCAGGGACAGGGTCTCTATGGCTACACCTTC. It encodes CSVEQGQGLYGYTF. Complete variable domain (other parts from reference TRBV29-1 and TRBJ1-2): SAVISQKPSRDICQRGTSLTIQCQVDSQVTMMFWYRQQPGQSLTLIATANQGSEATYESGFVIDKFPISRPNLTFSTLTVSNMSPEDSSIYLCSVEQGQGLYGYTFGSGTRLTVV.

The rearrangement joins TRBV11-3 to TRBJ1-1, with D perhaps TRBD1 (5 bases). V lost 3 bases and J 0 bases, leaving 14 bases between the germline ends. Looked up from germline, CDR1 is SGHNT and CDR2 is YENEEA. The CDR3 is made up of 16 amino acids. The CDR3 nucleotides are TGTGCCAGCAGCTTTGGGGGAGGAGGGTTGAACACTGAAGCTTTCTTT. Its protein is CASSFGGGGLNTEAFF.

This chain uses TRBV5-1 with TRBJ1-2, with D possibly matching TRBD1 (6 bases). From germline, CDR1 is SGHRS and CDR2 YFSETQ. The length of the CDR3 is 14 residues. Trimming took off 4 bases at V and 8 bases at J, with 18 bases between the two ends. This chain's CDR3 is CASSPSQGSGGYTF. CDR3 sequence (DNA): TGCGCCAGCAGCCCGTCACAGGGATCGGGGGGCTACACCTTC.

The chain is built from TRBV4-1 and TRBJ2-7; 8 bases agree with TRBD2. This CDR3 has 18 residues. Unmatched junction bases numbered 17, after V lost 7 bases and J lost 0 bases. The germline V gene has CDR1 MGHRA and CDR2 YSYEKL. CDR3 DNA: TGCGCCAGCACCCAGCGAACCCAGACTAGCGCGAGCTCCTACGAGCAGTACTTC. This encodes CASTQRTQTSASSYEQYF.

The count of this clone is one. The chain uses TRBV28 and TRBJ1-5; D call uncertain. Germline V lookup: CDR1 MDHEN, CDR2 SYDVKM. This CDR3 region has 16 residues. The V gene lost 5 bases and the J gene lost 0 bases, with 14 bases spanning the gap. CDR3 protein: CASSPDPRYSNQPQHF. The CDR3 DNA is TGTGCCAGCAGTCCTGATCCCCGTTATAGCAATCAGCCCCAGCATTTT.

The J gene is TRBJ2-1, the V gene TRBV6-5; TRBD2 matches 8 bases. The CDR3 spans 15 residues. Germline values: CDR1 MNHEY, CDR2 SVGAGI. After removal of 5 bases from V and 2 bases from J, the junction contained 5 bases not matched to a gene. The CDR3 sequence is CASSPGGAPYNEQFF. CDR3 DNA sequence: TGTGCCAGCAGTCCCGGGGGGGCTCCCTACAATGAGCAGTTCTTC.

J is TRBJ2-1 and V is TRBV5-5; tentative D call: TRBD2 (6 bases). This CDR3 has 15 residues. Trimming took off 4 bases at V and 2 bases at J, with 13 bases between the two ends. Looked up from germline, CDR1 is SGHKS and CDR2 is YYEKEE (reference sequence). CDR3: CASSPNSGAYNEQFF. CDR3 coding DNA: TGTGCCAGCAGCCCAAATAGCGGAGCCTACAATGAGCAGTTCTTC.

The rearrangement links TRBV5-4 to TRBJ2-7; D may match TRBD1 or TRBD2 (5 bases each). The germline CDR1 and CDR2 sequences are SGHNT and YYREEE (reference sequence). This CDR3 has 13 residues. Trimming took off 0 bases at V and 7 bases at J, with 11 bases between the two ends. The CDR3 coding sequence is TGTGCCAGCAGCTTGGTCCCGGGACGGGAGCAGTACTTC. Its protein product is CASSLVPGREQYF.

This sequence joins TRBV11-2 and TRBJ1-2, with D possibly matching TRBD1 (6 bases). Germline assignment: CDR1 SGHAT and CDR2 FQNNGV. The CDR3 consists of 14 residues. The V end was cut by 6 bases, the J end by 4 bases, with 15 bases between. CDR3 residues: CASRLPGTPYGYTF. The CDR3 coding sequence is TGTGCCAGCAGACTCCCCGGGACACCCTATGGCTACACCTTC.

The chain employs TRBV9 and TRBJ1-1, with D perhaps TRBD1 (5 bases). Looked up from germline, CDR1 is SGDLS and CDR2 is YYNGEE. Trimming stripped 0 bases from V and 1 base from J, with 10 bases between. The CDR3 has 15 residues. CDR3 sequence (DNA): TGTGCCAGCAGCGTAGCTTTCGGGACGAACACTGAAGCTTTCTTT. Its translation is CASSVAFGTNTEAFF.

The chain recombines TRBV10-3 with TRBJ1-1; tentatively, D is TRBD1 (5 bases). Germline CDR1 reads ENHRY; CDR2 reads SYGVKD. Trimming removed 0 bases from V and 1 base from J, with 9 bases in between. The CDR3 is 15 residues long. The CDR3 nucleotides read TGTGCCATCAGTGAGTCAAGACAGCCGAACACTGAAGCTTTCTTT. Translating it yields CAISESRQPNTEAFF.

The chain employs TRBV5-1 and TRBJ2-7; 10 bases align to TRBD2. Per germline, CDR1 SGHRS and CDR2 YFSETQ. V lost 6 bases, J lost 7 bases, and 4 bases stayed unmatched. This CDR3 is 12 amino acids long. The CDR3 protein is CASTLAGEEQYF. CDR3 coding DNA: TGCGCCAGCACTCTAGCGGGAGAGGAGCAGTACTTC.

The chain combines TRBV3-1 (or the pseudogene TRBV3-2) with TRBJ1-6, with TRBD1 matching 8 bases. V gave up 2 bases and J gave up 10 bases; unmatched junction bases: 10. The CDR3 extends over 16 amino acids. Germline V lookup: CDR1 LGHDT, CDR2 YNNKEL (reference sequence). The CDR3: CASSQRRAGGYSPLHF. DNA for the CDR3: TGTGCCAGCAGCCAAAGAAGGGCAGGGGGCTACTCACCCCTCCACTTT.